The next 10 T cell receptor beta chains were all read from a single sample in a study of OX40 agonist ivuxolimab in advanced cancers. Assay: immunoSEQ multiplex PCR; the TCRdb copy retains only in-frame clones and omits some. The sample yields approximately 86,000 clones, 92% seen once. Here the sequenced sample was CD4+ or CD8+ T cells sorted from blood, taken in a trial of the OX40 agonist ivuxolimab. Every receptor here comes from an adult with an advanced solid tumor such as melanoma, head and neck, liver or kidney cancer.

This chain connects TRBV6-5 to TRBJ2-3; the match to TRBD1 covers 7 bases. V gave up 6 bases and J gave up 1 base; unmatched junction bases: 4. Germline CDR1 reads MNHEY; CDR2 reads SVGAGI. The CDR3 runs 14 residues. The CDR3 loop reads CASSLTGGTDTQYF. The CDR3 nucleotides read TGTGCCAGCAGCTTAACAGGGGGCACAGATACGCAGTATTTT.

The rearrangement links TRBV2 to TRBJ2-5; D gene unclear. V gave up 11 bases and J gave up 2 bases, with 18 bases separating them. Germline lookup yields CDR1 SNHLY and CDR2 FYNNEI. The CDR3 extends over 14 amino acids. The CDR3, as DNA: TGTGCCTCGAGTCTCCGGACGGTGCAAGAGACCCAGTACTTC. It is translated as CASSLRTVQETQYF.

The rearrangement uses TRBV5-4 and TRBJ1-2; D is unclear. The CDR3 has 14 amino acids. Trimming removed 0 bases from V and 7 bases from J, with 13 bases in between. The germline CDR1 and CDR2 sequences are SGHNT and YYREEE (reference sequence). The CDR3 reads CASSLDSLIGGYTF. CDR3 in DNA: TGTGCCAGCAGCTTGGATTCTCTAATCGGTGGCTACACCTTC.

The chain couples TRBV7-6 to TRBJ2-7; D not certain. The germline V and J ends were trimmed by 4 bases and 6 bases, with 7 bases remaining between them. Germline CDR1 and CDR2: SGHVS and FNYEAQ. The CDR3 length is 11 residues. CDR3 coding DNA: TGTGCCAGCAGCTCCACACGCGAGCAGTACTTC. Protein sequence: CASSSTREQYF.

The chain uses TRBV2 and TRBJ2-3; possible D gene TRBD1, 5 bases. Looked up from germline, CDR1 is SNHLY and CDR2 is FYNNEI. The V end was cut by 6 bases, the J end by 0 bases, with 10 bases between. The CDR3 has 14 amino acids. The CDR3 reads CASRWTPSTDTQYF. For the CDR3, the DNA is TGTGCCAGCAGATGGACACCTAGCACAGATACGCAGTATTTT.

The gene calls are TRBV2 and TRBJ2-3; no definite D call. CDR3 size: 12 residues. Germline V gene data show CDR1 as SNHLY and CDR2 as FYNNEI. V was cut by 7 bases and J by 4 bases, with 9 bases left in between. The CDR3 region has the DNA TGTGCCAGCACCCGATGGGCAGATACGCAGTATTTT. It translates to CASTRWADTQYF.

The rearrangement joins TRBV28 to TRBJ2-7; D is uncertain. V lost 5 bases and J 5 bases, leaving 22 bases between the germline ends. CDR1 is MDHEN, CDR2 SYDVKM, per germline. This CDR3 has 16 amino acids. The chain's CDR3 is CASSPYTRWVGNEQYF. The CDR3 nucleotides read TGTGCCAGCAGTCCCTATACGAGGTGGGTAGGGAACGAGCAGTACTTC.

The chain carries TRBV11-2 and TRBJ2-1, with TRBD1 matching 8 bases. Trimming took 2 bases from V and 9 from J; bases not matched to a gene: 3. The CDR3 is 13 residues long. Looked up from germline, CDR1 is SGHAT and CDR2 is FQNNGV. The CDR3 loop reads CASSLQGAGEQFF. The CDR3 DNA sequence: TGTGCCAGCAGCTTACAGGGGGCGGGTGAGCAGTTCTTC.

The chain links TRBV27 to TRBJ1-2, with 9 bases fitting TRBD1. From germline, CDR1 is MNHEY and CDR2 SMNVEV (reference sequence). V shed 2 bases and J 9 bases; nucleotides not matched to a gene: 7. The CDR3 length is 14 residues. The CDR3 region has the DNA TGTGCCAGCAGTTTAGGGGACAGGGACTGGTGCTACACCTTC. Protein product: CASSLGDRDWCYTF.

This chain joins TRBV6-1 and TRBJ2-3; tentative D call: TRBD2 (5 bases). V gave up 2 bases and J gave up 4 bases, with 16 bases separating them. The CDR3 covers 16 residues. The V gene's germline CDR1 is MNHNS and CDR2 SASEGT. CDR3 amino acids: CASSERRVQAADTQYF. CDR3 bases: TGTGCCAGCAGTGAACGGCGGGTCCAGGCGGCAGATACGCAGTATTTT.